This TCR beta chain was recovered during a study of cytomegalovirus exposure and HLA in healthy donors. Germline loops: CDR1 MNHEY, CDR2 SVGAGI. The CDR3 runs to 15 residues. Trimming pared 2 bases from V and 0 bases from J, leaving 10 bases between. Points from the study as a whole: Under in vitro conditions, a few CMV-associated chains were confirmed as specific for CMV antigens. According to reports, the classifier identified cytomegalovirus status with high specificity and sensitivity.

This clone was observed a single time. Antigen: not known. Clones were read by immunoSEQ multiplex PCR, and TCRdb kept only the in-frame ones, dropping some. The data hold roughly 200,000 clones, with roughly three quarters observed a single time. This TCR was recovered from a woman aged 30 to 39 in good health and CMV-seronegative. V gene TRBV6-5 combines with J gene TRBJ1-2; D not resolved. Source material: PBMCs. CDR3 residues: CASSYGGAANYGYTF. CDR3 DNA: TGTGCCAGCAGTTACGGCGGAGCAGCTAACTATGGCTACACCTTC.